These 14 T cell receptor beta chains were sequenced from one sample in a study of graft-versus-host responses after intestinal transplantation. Generated by immunoSEQ multiplex PCR, the TCRdb table keeps only in-frame clones and is missing some. The repertoire holds approximately 12,000 clones, with 80% to 90% as singletons. The input for sequencing was PBMCs, taken approximately 120 days after transplant. These receptors were obtained from a human patient who received an intestinal transplant, so some T cells may come from the graft donor.

The chain is built from TRBV6-4 and TRBJ2-3; 8 nucleotides align to TRBD1. Germline V gives CDR1 MRHNA, CDR2 SNTAGT. V dropped 4 bases and J dropped 0; count of bases not matched to a gene: 9. CDR3 length: 17 residues. The CDR3 DNA reads as TGTGCCAGCAGTGCCGCCCCCGGGACAGGTAGCACAGATACGCAGTATTTT. It specifies CASSAAPGTGSTDTQYF.

The chain has TRBV9 and TRBJ2-1; 8 bases agree with TRBD2. Germline CDR1 SGDLS, CDR2 YYNGEE. This CDR3 spans 15 amino acids. V trimming: 0 bases; J trimming: 4 bases; junction bases outside the gene matches: 3. CDR3 bases: TGTGCCAGCAGCGTAGGCCTAGCGGGTTACAATGAGCAGTTCTTC. Amino acid sequence: CASSVGLAGYNEQFF.

The chain joins TRBV7-6 to TRBJ2-5, with TRBD1 as a possible D gene (7 bases). Germline V CDR1 and CDR2: SGHVS, FNYEAQ. Trimming cost V 5 bases and J 5 bases, with 15 bases left between them. CDR3 size: 14 residues. The CDR3 loop reads CASSPRTGGETQYF. Here the CDR3 DNA reads TGTGCCAGCAGCCCGCGGACAGGAGGGGAGACCCAGTACTTC.

V and J are TRBV5-6 and TRBJ2-2; no reliable D call. The germline V gene encodes CDR1 SGHDT and CDR2 YYEEEE. Trimming stripped 2 bases from V and 0 bases from J, with 2 bases between. This CDR3 contains 13 residues. The CDR3 nucleotides are TGTGCCAGCAGCTTTCCGAACACCGGGGAGCTGTTTTTT. It codes for CASSFPNTGELFF. The full variable domain, its missing parts supplied by reference TRBV5-6 and TRBJ2-2, is DAGVTQSPTHLIKTRGQQVTLRCSPKSGHDTVSWYQQALGQGPQFIFQYYEEEERQRGNFPDRFSGHQFPNYSSELNVNALLLGDSALYLCASSFPNTGELFFGEGSRLTVL.

The V call is TRBV28, the J call TRBJ2-7; TRBD2 agrees at 8 bases. The CDR3 covers 13 residues. J lost 3 bases, V lost 6 bases, and 4 bases had no gene match. Germline V gene lookup returns CDR1 MDHEN and CDR2 SYDVKM. CDR3 nucleotide sequence: TGTGCCAGCAGCAGCGGGGGCCACTACGAGCAGTACTTC. Protein: CASSSGGHYEQYF.

This chain links TRBV5-5 with TRBJ2-7, with D maybe TRBD2 (5 bases). CDR1 and CDR2 (germline): SGHKS, YYEKEE (reference sequence). The CDR3 spans 14 residues. V lost 4 bases and J lost 5, with 16 bases in between. CDR3 coding DNA: TGTGCCAGCAGCACCGGTGAGGGATTCAACGAGCAGTACTTC. Translation: CASSTGEGFNEQYF.

Written as DNA, the CDR3 is TGTGCCAGCAGCTTGGCGAGGGGACAGGGAGGTGAAGAGCAGTACTTC. This translates into CASSLARGQGGEEQYF. The rearrangement uses TRBV5-4 and TRBJ2-7; 9 positions match TRBD1. Losses at the gene ends were 0 bases for V and 7 bases for J; bases not matched to a gene: 11. This CDR3 is 16 amino acids long. The germline V gene encodes CDR1 SGHNT and CDR2 YYREEE (reference sequence). The complete variable domain, with remaining parts taken from reference TRBV5-4 and TRBJ2-7, reads ETGVTQSPTHLIKTRGQQVTLRCSSQSGHNTVSWYQQALGQGPQFIFQYYREEENGRGNFPPRFSGLQFPNYSSELNVNALELDDSALYLCASSLARGQGGEEQYFGPGTRLTVT.

This chain links TRBV5-5 with TRBJ1-2; D is uncertain. The CDR3 has 12 residues. CDR1 is SGHKS and CDR2 is YYEKEE in the germline V gene (reference sequence). V was shortened by 4 bases and J by 6 bases, with 10 bases between the two germline ends. CDR3 coding DNA: TGTGCCAGCAGCCTGGGTAGAGATGGCTACACCTTC. Translating gives CASSLGRDGYTF.

A single count supports this clone. The rearrangement joins TRBV27 to TRBJ2-7, with D unresolved. There are 15 residues in the CDR3. Trimming removed 5 bases from V and 0 bases from J, with 14 bases in between. CDR1 MNHEY and CDR2 SMNVEV come from the germline V gene (reference sequence). The CDR3 DNA reads as TGTGCCAGCAGTGCCGGTGCGGTAGGCTCCTACGAGCAGTACTTC. Translating gives CASSAGAVGSYEQYF.

This clone was counted between two and nine times. The chain links TRBV6-4 to TRBJ2-1, with 11 bases lining up with TRBD2. The germline CDR1 and CDR2 sequences are MRHNA and SNTAGT. The CDR3 contains 16 residues. Unmatched junction bases numbered 7, after V lost 2 bases and J lost 7 bases. CDR3 region: CASSDRPSGGWNEQFF. CDR3 DNA sequence: TGTGCCAGCAGTGACCGTCCTAGCGGGGGGTGGAATGAGCAGTTCTTC.

This chain connects TRBV19 to TRBJ2-5, with 9 bases matching TRBD1. TRBJ2-7 matches the DNA end more closely, so the J call is doubtful. The CDR3 totals 16 residues. Per the germline V gene, CDR1 is LNHDA and CDR2 is SQIVND (reference sequence). For the CDR3, the DNA is TGTGCCAGTAGCCTTGGGACAGGGTTAACCTCCTACGAGCAGTACTTC. Translating it yields CASSLGTGLTSYEQYF.

V and J are TRBV5-8 and TRBJ2-5; D uncertain. V was clipped by 4 bases and J by 5 bases, with 21 bases between them. The germline V gene has CDR1 SGHTS and CDR2 YDEGEE. The CDR3 contains 16 residues. CDR3 protein: CASSLGFAEFLETQYF. The CDR3 nucleotides are TGTGCCAGCAGCCTGGGGTTTGCAGAATTTTTGGAGACCCAGTACTTC.

V and J are TRBV29-1 and TRBJ1-1; D is possibly TRBD1 (6 bases). Deletions cut 7 bases from V and 0 bases from J, with 12 bases between. The germline gives CDR1 SQVTM, CDR2 ANQGSEA. The CDR3 totals 13 residues. CDR3 DNA: TGCAGCGCCCCGACAGGCATGAACACTGAAGCTTTCTTT. This gives the protein CSAPTGMNTEAFF. Full variable domain (missing parts from reference TRBV29-1 and TRBJ1-1): SAVISQKPSRDICQRGTSLTIQCQVDSQVTMMFWYRQQPGQSLTLIATANQGSEATYESGFVIDKFPISRPNLTFSTLTVSNMSPEDSSIYLCSAPTGMNTEAFFGQGTRLTVV.

This chain uses TRBV6-1 with TRBJ2-7; 9 bases agree with TRBD1. The germline gives CDR1 MNHNS, CDR2 SASEGT. The length of the CDR3 is 14 residues. Trimming removed 7 bases from V and 1 base from J; junction bases left unmatched: 5. CDR3: CASKTGTGSYEQYF. CDR3 coding DNA: TGTGCCAGCAAGACCGGGACAGGGTCCTACGAGCAGTACTTC.